The 17 T cell receptor beta chains listed next were all sequenced from one sample in a study of T cells expressing NK-cell markers (dated by TCRdb to between 2020 and 2021). Preparation of the library involved 5' RACE. TCRdb records Illumina HiSeq 2000 as the sequencer. TCRdb reprocessed the reads into one record per CDR3 protein sequence, lacking DNA. The sample's own table lists some 500,000 distinct CDR3 sequences. Over 1.1% of the sample goes to the ten largest clones. The source material was blood T cells: a sorted CD56 or NKG2C T cell subset, CD4+ or CD8+ T cells, or bulk PBMC T cells (not recorded which). These receptors were collected from a woman in her forties or fifties in good health. Donor details come from another sample of the same person, matched by shared clones.

The genes are TRBV25-1 and TRBJ2-3; TCRdb indicates TRBD1, and absent DNA this call remains unverified. This CDR3 comprises 14 residues. CDR1 and CDR2 (germline): MGHDK, SYGVNS. Here the CDR3 reads CASSPGQNTDTQYF.

This rearrangement joins TRBV5-1 to TRBJ2-7. This CDR3 is built from 12 residues. CDR1 is SGHRS and CDR2 is YFSETQ in the germline V gene. CDR3 region: CASSSPSYEQYF.

This chain connects TRBV20-1 to TRBJ1-5; absent DNA, TCRdb's TRBD1 call cannot be checked. Looked up from germline, CDR1 is DFQATT and CDR2 is SNEGSKA (reference sequence). The CDR3 covers 15 residues. The CDR3 is CSATGTVYSNQPQHF.

The CDR3 loop is CASSSPAGGIKNIQYF. V gene TRBV7-9 combines with J gene TRBJ2-4; TCRdb's assignment of TRBD2 cannot be checked, as there is no DNA. The germline V gene encodes CDR1 SEHNR and CDR2 FQNEAQ (reference sequence). This CDR3 is 16 amino acids long.

The chain recombines TRBV7-9 with TRBJ2-1; TCRdb's D call, TRBD2, is unchecked because there is no DNA. This CDR3 is 15 amino acids long. The germline gives CDR1 SEHNR, CDR2 FQNEAQ (reference sequence). The CDR3 region is CASSLPVAGGPGQFF.

This chain connects TRBV14 to TRBJ2-7; absent DNA, TCRdb's TRBD2 call cannot be checked. Per the germline V gene, CDR1 is SGHDN and CDR2 is FVKESK. The CDR3 is made up of 15 amino acids. The CDR3: CASSQSGGRSYEQYF.

V and J are TRBV12-3 or TRBV12-4 and TRBJ2-2; the D gene TCRdb calls, TRBD1, cannot be checked with no DNA. This CDR3 region has 14 residues. The chain's CDR3 is CASGQGARGGELFF.

The V gene is TRBV7-6, the J gene TRBJ2-5; lacking DNA, the TRBD1 call made by TCRdb goes unchecked. This CDR3 region has 15 residues. Germline V gene data show CDR1 as SGHVS and CDR2 as FNYEAQ. The CDR3 sequence is CASSFRAPQQETQYF.

The rearrangement uses TRBV5-1 and TRBJ2-7; the D call of TRBD2 rests on TCRdb alone, since no DNA is present to check it. This CDR3 has 12 amino acids. The germline V gene encodes CDR1 SGHRS and CDR2 YFSETQ. The CDR3 loop reads CASSFLAGEQYF.

CDR3 in amino acids: CASSQPQRGGRELFF. The V and J genes are TRBV4-1 and TRBJ2-2; checking the TCRdb D call of TRBD1 is not possible without DNA. The CDR3 is 15 residues long. Germline CDR1 reads MGHRA; CDR2 reads YSYEKL.

The chain has TRBV6-6 and TRBJ2-3; lacking DNA, the TRBD1 call made by TCRdb goes unchecked. Germline-derived CDR1 and CDR2 are MNHNY and SVGAGI (reference sequence). This CDR3 contains 18 residues. The CDR3 protein is CASSPTGTGALPTDTQYF.

The chain is built from TRBV5-1 and TRBJ2-3; no DNA is available, so the TRBD1 call from TCRdb remains unchecked. The CDR3 runs 14 residues. CDR1 is SGHRS, CDR2 YFSETQ, per germline. Here the CDR3 reads CASSWTVGTDTQYF.

This chain uses TRBV11-2 with TRBJ2-1. The CDR3 is made up of 15 amino acids. The V gene's germline CDR1 is SGHAT and CDR2 FQNNGV. This CDR3 reads CASSLDIMGWNEQFF.

The chain links TRBV4-1 to TRBJ2-1; TCRdb's D call, TRBD1, is unchecked because there is no DNA. Per the germline V gene, CDR1 is MGHRA and CDR2 is YSYEKL. This CDR3 contains 14 residues. The CDR3 sequence: CASSQTRGRPKQFF.

The J gene is TRBJ2-1, the V gene TRBV5-1; TCRdb returns TRBD2, unconfirmable since there is no DNA. Looked up from germline, CDR1 is SGHRS and CDR2 is YFSETQ. The CDR3 is 15 amino acids. The CDR3 reads CASSLGGRTTDEQFF.

The rearrangement links TRBV20-1 to TRBJ2-1. The CDR3 length is 15 residues. From germline, CDR1 is DFQATT and CDR2 SNEGSKA (reference sequence). CDR3 amino acids: CSAVGSGRLVNEQFF.

This chain connects TRBV20-1 to TRBJ1-4; the TRBD1 assignment by TCRdb is unverifiable without DNA. CDR1 and CDR2 from the germline V gene are DFQATT and SNEGSKA (reference sequence). This CDR3 comprises 16 residues. CDR3: CSARGRQELINEKLFF.